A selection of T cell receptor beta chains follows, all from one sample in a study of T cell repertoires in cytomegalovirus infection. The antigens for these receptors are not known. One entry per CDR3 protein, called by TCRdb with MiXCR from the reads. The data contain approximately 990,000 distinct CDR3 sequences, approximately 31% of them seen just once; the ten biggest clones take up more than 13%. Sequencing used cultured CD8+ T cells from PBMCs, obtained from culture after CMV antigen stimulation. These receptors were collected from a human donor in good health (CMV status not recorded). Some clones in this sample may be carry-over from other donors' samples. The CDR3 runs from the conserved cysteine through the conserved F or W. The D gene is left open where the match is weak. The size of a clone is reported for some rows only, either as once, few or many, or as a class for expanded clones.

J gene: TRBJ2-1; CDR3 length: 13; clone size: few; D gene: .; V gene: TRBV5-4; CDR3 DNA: TGTGCCAGCAGCTATCAGGGGGGCAATGAGCAGTTCTTC; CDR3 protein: CASSYQGGNEQFF
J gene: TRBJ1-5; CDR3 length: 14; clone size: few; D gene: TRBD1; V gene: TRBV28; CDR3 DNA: TGTGCCAGCAGGTCCGGGACAGCTCATCAGCCCCAGCATTTT; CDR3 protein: CASRSGTAHQPQHF
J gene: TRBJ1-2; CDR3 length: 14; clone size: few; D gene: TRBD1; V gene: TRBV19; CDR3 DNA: TGTGCCAGTATACCTAAGGACAGGACCTATGGCTACACCTTC; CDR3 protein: CASIPKDRTYGYTF
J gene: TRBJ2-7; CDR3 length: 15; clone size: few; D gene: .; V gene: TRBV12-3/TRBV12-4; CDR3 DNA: TGTGCCAGCAGTTTACCCCTAGGGGGGGGGTACGAGCAGTACTTC; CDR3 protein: CASSLPLGGGYEQYF
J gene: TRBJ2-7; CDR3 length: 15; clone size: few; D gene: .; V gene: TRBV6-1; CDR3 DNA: TGTGCCAGCATAGAAGGCCGAGGGTTTAGATACGAGCAGTACTTC; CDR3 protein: CASIEGRGFRYEQYF
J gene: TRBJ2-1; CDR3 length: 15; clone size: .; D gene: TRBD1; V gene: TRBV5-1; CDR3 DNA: TGCGCCAGCAGCTTCTCACAGGGGGCGCGAAATGAGCAGTTCTTC; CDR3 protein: CASSFSQGARNEQFF
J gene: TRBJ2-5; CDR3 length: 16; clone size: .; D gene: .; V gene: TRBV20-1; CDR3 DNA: TGCAGTGCTCCCATGGGGGGGGCCCTGTACCAAGAGACCCAGTACTTC; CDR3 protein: CSAPMGGALYQETQYF
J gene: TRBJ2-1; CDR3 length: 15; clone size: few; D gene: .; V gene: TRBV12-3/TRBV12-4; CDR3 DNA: TGTGCCAGCAGTTTATGGGGGGCGCATACCAATGAGCAGTTCTTC; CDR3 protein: CASSLWGAHTNEQFF
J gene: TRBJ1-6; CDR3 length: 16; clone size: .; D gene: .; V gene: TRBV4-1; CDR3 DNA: TGCGCCAGCAGCCCCACAGTGAGCTCCTATAATTCACCCCTCCACTTT; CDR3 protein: CASSPTVSSYNSPLHF
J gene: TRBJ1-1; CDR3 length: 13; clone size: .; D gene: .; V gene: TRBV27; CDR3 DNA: TGTGCCAGCAGTTACCAGCGGGGAACTGAAGCTTTCTTT; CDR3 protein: CASSYQRGTEAFF
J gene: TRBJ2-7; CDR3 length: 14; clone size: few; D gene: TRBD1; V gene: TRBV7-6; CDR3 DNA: TGTGCCAGCAGCTTAGTAGGGGGCGAGGACGAGCAGTACTTC; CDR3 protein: CASSLVGGEDEQYF
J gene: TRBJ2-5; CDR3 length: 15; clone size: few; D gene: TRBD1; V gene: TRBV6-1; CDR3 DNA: TGTGCCAGCAGTGCCTGGACAGGCGTAGGAGAGACCCAGTACTTC; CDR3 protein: CASSAWTGVGETQYF
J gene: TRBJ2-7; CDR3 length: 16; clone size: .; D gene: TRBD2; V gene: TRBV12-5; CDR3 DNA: TGTGCTAGTGGTTTGGCACAAGGACTAGCGGTTTACGAGCAGTACTTC; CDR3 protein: CASGLAQGLAVYEQYF
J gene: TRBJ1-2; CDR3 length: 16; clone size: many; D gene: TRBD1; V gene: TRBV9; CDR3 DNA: TGTGCCAGCAGCGTAGCAGGACAGGGGTTTTACTATGGCTACACCTTC; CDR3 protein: CASSVAGQGFYYGYTF
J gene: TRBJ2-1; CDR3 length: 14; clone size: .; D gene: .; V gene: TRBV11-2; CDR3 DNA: TGTGCCAGCAGCTCGCCACCGGCGGGTCGTGAGCAGTTCTTC; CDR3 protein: CASSSPPAGREQFF
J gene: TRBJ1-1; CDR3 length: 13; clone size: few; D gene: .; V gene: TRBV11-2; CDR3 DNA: TGTGCCAGCAGCTTAGTAGGGCTTACTGAAGCTTTCTTT; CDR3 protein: CASSLVGLTEAFF
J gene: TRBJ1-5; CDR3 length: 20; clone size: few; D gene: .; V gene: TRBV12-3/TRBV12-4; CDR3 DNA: TGTGCCAGCAGTTCTACCTTCCTCGTGACAGCTAAAGGTGGCAATCAGCCCCAGCATTTT; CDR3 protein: CASSSTFLVTAKGGNQPQHF
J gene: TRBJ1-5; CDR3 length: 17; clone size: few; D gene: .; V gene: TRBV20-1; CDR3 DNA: TGCAGTGCTGCCCTTGAAGGGGCGCAGAATTGGAATCAGCCCCAGCATTTT; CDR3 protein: CSAALEGAQNWNQPQHF
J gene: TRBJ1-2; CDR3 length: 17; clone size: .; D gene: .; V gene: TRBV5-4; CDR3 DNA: TGTGCCAGCACCCAACGGCGGGAGATGAGGGCTAACTATGGCTACACCTTC; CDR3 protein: CASTQRREMRANYGYTF
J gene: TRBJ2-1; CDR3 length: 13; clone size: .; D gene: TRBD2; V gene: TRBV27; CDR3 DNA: TGTGCCAGCAGTCGGACGGGAGGTATCGGGCAGTTCTTC; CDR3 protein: CASSRTGGIGQFF
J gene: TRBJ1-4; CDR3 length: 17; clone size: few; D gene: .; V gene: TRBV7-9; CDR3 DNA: TGTGCCAGCAGCTTAGCCTCCGGCAGGGCCGGTTATGAAAAACTGTTTTTT; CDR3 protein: CASSLASGRAGYEKLFF
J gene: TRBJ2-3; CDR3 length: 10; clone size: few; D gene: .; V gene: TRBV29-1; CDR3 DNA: TGCAGCGTTGAGGAGGGGTCGCAGTATTTT; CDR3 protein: CSVEEGSQYF
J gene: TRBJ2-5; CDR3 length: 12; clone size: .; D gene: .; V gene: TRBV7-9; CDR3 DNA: TGTGCCAGCAGCACCGAAGACGAGACCCAGTACTTC; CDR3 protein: CASSTEDETQYF
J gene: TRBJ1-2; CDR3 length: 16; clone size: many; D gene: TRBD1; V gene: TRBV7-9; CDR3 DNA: TGTGCCAGCAGCTTGGGACAGGGGGAGACTATCTATGGCTACACCTTC; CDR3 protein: CASSLGQGETIYGYTF
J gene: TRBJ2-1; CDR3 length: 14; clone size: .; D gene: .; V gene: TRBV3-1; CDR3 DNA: TGTGCCAGCAGCCAAGATTATGGCGCGGTTGAGCAGTTCTTC; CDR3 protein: CASSQDYGAVEQFF
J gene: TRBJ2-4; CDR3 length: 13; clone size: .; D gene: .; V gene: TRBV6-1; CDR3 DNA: TGTGCCAGCAGTGAATTGGCCCGGAACGCTCCTTACTTC; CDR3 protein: CASSELARNAPYF
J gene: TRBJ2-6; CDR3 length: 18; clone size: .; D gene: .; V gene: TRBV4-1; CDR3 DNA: TGCGCCAGCAGCTTGGGTGTTGCGGGTTCTCCTGGGGCCAACGTCCTGACTTTC; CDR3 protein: CASSLGVAGSPGANVLTF
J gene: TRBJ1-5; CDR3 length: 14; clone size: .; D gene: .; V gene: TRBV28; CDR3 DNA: TGTGCCAGCAGTTTAGGAGACAATAATCAGCCCCAGCATTTT; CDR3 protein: CASSLGDNNQPQHF